Sequencing of this TCR beta chain was carried out in a study of shared T cell receptors in the human thymus. Germline-derived CDR1 and CDR2 are KGHSH and LQKENI. This CDR3 region has 16 residues. Trimming cost V 9 bases and J 4 bases, with 22 bases left between them. TCRdb's copy holds only in-frame clones and misses some; the assay was immunoSEQ multiplex PCR. The table includes approximately 490,000 clones, roughly 74% detected once. In addition, the sample was reused for a study of human thymus T cells.

The rearrangement joins TRBV18 to TRBJ1-5; tentative D call: TRBD1 (6 bases). The TCR sequence derives from a boy in the first two years of life with a congenital heart defect. The sample was thymocytes. CDR3 in amino acids: CASSEVGGAVNQPQHF. In nucleotides, the CDR3 is TGTGCCAGTTCCGAGGTCGGGGGGGCGGTTAATCAGCCCCAGCATTTT.